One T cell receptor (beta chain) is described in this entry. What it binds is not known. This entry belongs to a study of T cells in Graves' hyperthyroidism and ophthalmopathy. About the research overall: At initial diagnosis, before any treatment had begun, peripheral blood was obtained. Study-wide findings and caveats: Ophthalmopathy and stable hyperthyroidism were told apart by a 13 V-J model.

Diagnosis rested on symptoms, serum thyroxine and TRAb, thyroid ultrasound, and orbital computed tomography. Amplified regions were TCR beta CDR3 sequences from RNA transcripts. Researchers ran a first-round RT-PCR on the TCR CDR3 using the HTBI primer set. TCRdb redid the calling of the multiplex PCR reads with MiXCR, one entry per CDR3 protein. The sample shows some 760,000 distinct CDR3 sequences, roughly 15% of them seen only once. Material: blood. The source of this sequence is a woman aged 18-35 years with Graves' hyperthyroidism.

The CDR3 reads CSVGDWGSSYNEQFF. The CDR3 DNA reads as TGCAGCGTTGGAGACTGGGGGAGCTCCTACAATGAGCAGTTCTTC. The V and J genes are TRBV29-1 and TRBJ2-1; either TRBD1 or TRBD2 may supply D (5 bases each). The V gene's germline CDR1 is SQVTM and CDR2 ANQGSEA. The CDR3 spans 15 residues. Trimming shortened V by 4 bases and J by 0 bases, and 13 bases separated the two germline ends.